These 6 T cell receptor beta chains originate from one sample sequenced in a study of cytomegalovirus exposure and HLA in healthy donors. In the PCR, 60 Vbeta and 13 Jbeta primers were used. The data were produced by immunoSEQ multiplex PCR, yet TCRdb's version contains in-frame clones alone and is incomplete. In the table there are about 160,000 clones, roughly 78% of which are singletons. The specimen was PBMCs. The receptors originated from a man between 40 and 49 years old in good health and CMV-seronegative.

This clone was seen just once. The sample contains more than one DNA sequence encoding this CDR3. The genes are TRBV15 and TRBJ2-7, with 8 bases that match TRBD2. The CDR3 runs to 14 residues. Unmatched junction bases numbered 12, after V lost 9 bases and J lost 5 bases. The V gene's germline CDR1 is LNHNV and CDR2 YYDKDF (reference sequence). CDR3 amino acids: CATSHRSGSNEQYF. CDR3 nucleotide sequence: TGTGCCACTAGCCACCGAAGCGGGAGTAACGAGCAGTACTTC.

This sequence joins TRBV19 and TRBJ1-5; D gene unclear. Germline V gene data show CDR1 as LNHDA and CDR2 as SQIVND (reference sequence). The length of the CDR3 is 13 residues. With 5 bases removed from V and 6 bases from J, the gap between germline ends came to 11 bases. As DNA, the CDR3 is TGTGCCAGTAGTGTTCTAACGGGTCAGCCCCAGCATTTT. It specifies CASSVLTGQPQHF.

The CDR3 here is CASPSGVSSYNSPLHF. The DNA for the CDR3 is TGTGCCAGTCCCTCAGGGGTCAGCTCCTATAATTCACCCCTCCACTTT. The V call is TRBV19, the J call TRBJ1-6; D perhaps matches TRBD1 (6 bases). The CDR3 sequence is 16 residues long. Germline CDR1 is LNHDA and CDR2 is SQIVND (reference sequence). Trimming cost V 8 bases and J 0 bases, with 14 bases left between them. Full variable domain (missing parts from reference TRBV19 and TRBJ1-6): DGGITQSPKYLFRKEGQNVTLSCEQNLNHDAMYWYRQDPGQGLRLIYYSQIVNDFQKGDIAEGYSVSREKKESFPLTVTSAQKNPTAFYLCASPSGVSSYNSPLHFGNGTRLTVT.

V usage is TRBV29-1 and J usage is TRBJ2-3; D gene ambiguous. The V gene lost 4 bases and the J gene lost 4 bases, with 9 bases spanning the gap. The CDR3 runs to 12 residues. Looked up from germline, CDR1 is SQVTM and CDR2 is ANQGSEA. For the CDR3, the DNA is TGCAGCGTTGGTCTAGACGCAGATACGCAGTATTTT. It specifies CSVGLDADTQYF.

This chain joins TRBV7-2 and TRBJ2-7; TRBD2 is a possible D gene (6 bases). The germline gives CDR1 SGHTA, CDR2 FQGNSA. V lost 5 bases to trimming and J lost 9 bases, with 23 bases between them. The CDR3 is 15 amino acids. The CDR3 DNA reads TGTGCCAGCAGCCTCGGGCAGGGCGGGATCCGGAGGCAGTACTTC. This codes for CASSLGQGGIRRQYF.

The V call is TRBV30, the J call TRBJ2-2, with D maybe TRBD2 (5 bases). Germline CDR1 reads GTSNPN; CDR2 reads SVGIG (reference sequence). Trimming shortened V by 3 bases and J by 3 bases, and 8 bases separated the two germline ends. There are 13 residues in the CDR3. DNA for the CDR3: TGTGCCTGGAGGGAGGACTACACCGGGGAGCTGTTTTTT. Translation: CAWREDYTGELFF.